One and the same sample provided the 25 T cell receptor beta chains below, sequenced in a study of identical twins. TCRdb analysed the 5' RACE reads with MiXCR anew, one entry per CDR3 protein. The table lists roughly 480,000 distinct CDR3 sequences, approximately 25% of them singletons. The same sample was also studied in work on T cells expressing NK-cell markers.

Sequencing was performed on CD4+ T cells sorted from blood. The receptor source for this set is a woman aged 18-29 years in good health.

The V call is TRBV10-3, the J call TRBJ2-5; 7 nucleotides match TRBD1. Germline CDR1 is ENHRY and CDR2 is SYGVKD. CDR3 size: 15 residues. J gave up 3 bases and V 3 bases, and 7 bases lay outside the gene matches. For the CDR3, the DNA is TGTGCCATCAGTGAATTAGAACAGGGGAAAGAGACCCAGTACTTC. Encoded protein: CAISELEQGKETQYF.

The chain joins TRBV11-3 to TRBJ2-2, with D possibly matching TRBD1 (6 bases). The V gene lost 2 bases and the J gene lost 5 bases, with 15 bases spanning the gap. The CDR3 consists of 16 residues. Germline assignment: CDR1 SGHNT and CDR2 YENEEA. The DNA of the CDR3 is TGTGCCAGCAGCTTATCGGACAGAACAGGGACCGGGGAGCTGTTTTTT. Translation: CASSLSDRTGTGELFF.

This sequence joins TRBV11-3 and TRBJ1-2; possibly TRBD1 for D (6 bases). With 6 bases removed from V and 4 bases from J, the gap between germline ends came to 18 bases. The CDR3 runs to 15 residues. Germline CDR1 SGHNT, CDR2 YENEEA. CDR3 region: CASSPDRAFAYGYTF. DNA for the CDR3: TGTGCCAGCAGTCCGGACAGAGCTTTTGCCTATGGCTACACCTTC.

The rearrangement uses TRBV3-1 and TRBJ2-3, with 9 bases matching TRBD2. V lost 8 bases to trimming and J lost 3 bases; unmatched junction nucleotides: 15. The CDR3 extends over 17 amino acids. Germline assignment: CDR1 LGHDT and CDR2 YNNKEL (reference sequence). CDR3 coding DNA: TGTGCCAGCTGCCCCCATAGCGGGAGTCCGCGAACAGATACGCAGTATTTT. Its translation: CASCPHSGSPRTDTQYF.

V gene TRBV5-6 combines with J gene TRBJ2-1; possibly TRBD1 or TRBD2 for D (5 bases each). Germline CDR1 reads SGHDT; CDR2 reads YYEEEE. The CDR3 is 13 amino acids. The germline V and J ends were trimmed by 4 bases and 8 bases, with 13 bases remaining between them. CDR3 sequence: CASSPGDLYEQFF. The DNA of the CDR3 is TGTGCCAGCAGCCCCGGGGACCTCTATGAGCAGTTCTTC.

This clonotype has only a few counts. The genes are TRBV2 and TRBJ2-7; 8 nucleotides agree with TRBD1. The V segment lost 6 bases and the J segment 4 bases; nucleotides outside the gene matches: 11. Germline CDR1 SNHLY, CDR2 FYNNEI. The CDR3 totals 15 residues. Written as DNA, the CDR3 is TGTGCCAGCAGCTTTCCGAGACAGGGGTCGTACGAGCAGTACTTC. Its translation: CASSFPRQGSYEQYF.

The sample holds a few counts of this clonotype. This chain joins TRBV5-1 and TRBJ1-1; D is perhaps TRBD1 (5 bases). Germline CDR1 SGHRS, CDR2 YFSETQ. V lost 4 bases and J 1 base, leaving 11 bases between the germline ends. This CDR3 has 14 residues. The CDR3: CASSGGSPNTEAFF. The CDR3, as DNA: TGCGCCAGCAGCGGGGGATCCCCGAACACTGAAGCTTTCTTT.

This clonotype came up many times. As DNA, the CDR3 is TGCGCCAGCAGCTTCACCCCAGGGGTTTTGGGGAGTGAGCAGTTCTTC. It yields the protein CASSFTPGVLGSEQFF. The chain is built from TRBV5-1 and TRBJ2-1, with D tentatively TRBD1 (6 bases). Germline CDR1 reads SGHRS; CDR2 reads YFSETQ. V was trimmed by 2 bases and J by 9 bases, leaving 21 bases between them. The length of the CDR3 is 16 residues.

This chain connects TRBV10-3 to TRBJ2-5, with TRBD1 matching over 7 bases. V gave up 7 bases and J gave up 4 bases; unmatched junction bases: 6. CDR3 length: 13 residues. The germline V gene encodes CDR1 ENHRY and CDR2 SYGVKD. This chain's CDR3 is CAIKGAGGETQYF. CDR3 in DNA: TGTGCCATCAAGGGGGCAGGGGGAGAGACCCAGTACTTC.

Only a few counts were recorded for this clonotype. J is TRBJ2-4 and V is TRBV25-1; 12 positions agree with TRBD1. The V segment lost 1 base and the J segment 8 bases; nucleotides outside the gene matches: 6. The germline CDR1 and CDR2 sequences are MGHDK and SYGVNS. There are 16 residues in the CDR3. CDR3 sequence: CASSELGTGGSDIQYF. The CDR3, as DNA: TGTGCCAGCAGTGAATTGGGGACAGGGGGCTCGGACATTCAGTACTTC.

The chain employs TRBV6-5 and TRBJ1-2; the D gene is possibly TRBD1 (5 bases). Between the trimmed V and J ends, which lost 2 bases and 0 bases, there was a span of 10 bases. The CDR3 runs 15 residues. Looked up from germline, CDR1 is MNHEY and CDR2 is SVGAGI. The CDR3 DNA reads TGTGCCAGCAGTTACCTCGCGGACACTAACTATGGCTACACCTTC. Protein sequence: CASSYLADTNYGYTF.

The chain is built from TRBV30 and TRBJ2-1, with D hard to call. This CDR3 contains 11 residues. In germline, CDR1 is GTSNPN, CDR2 SVGIG (reference sequence). Between the trimmed V and J ends, which lost 5 bases and 7 bases, there was a span of 9 bases. CDR3 in DNA: TGTGCCTGGGGGCGGTTTAATGAGCAGTTCTTC. Protein sequence: CAWGRFNEQFF.

J is TRBJ1-6 and V is TRBV6-1; D not certain. Looked up from germline, CDR1 is MNHNS and CDR2 is SASEGT. V was shortened by 6 bases and J by 10 bases, with 16 bases between the two germline ends. This CDR3 has 14 amino acids. The CDR3 sequence is CASRPDVGKSPLHF. The CDR3 DNA reads as TGTGCCAGCAGGCCGGACGTAGGGAAATCACCCCTCCACTTT.

This chain uses TRBV6-1 with TRBJ1-4, with D uncertain. Trimming removed 4 bases at V and 4 bases at J, with 7 bases between. The CDR3 totals 13 residues. Germline CDR1 MNHNS, CDR2 SASEGT. The CDR3 spells CASSAKNNEKLFF. DNA for the CDR3: TGTGCCAGCAGTGCGAAGAATAATGAAAAACTGTTTTTT.

V usage is TRBV6-2 or TRBV6-3 and J usage is TRBJ2-1; D call uncertain. The CDR3 totals 14 residues. V lost 5 bases to trimming and J lost 3 bases, with 11 bases between them. Germline V CDR1 and CDR2: MNHEY, SVGEGT. In DNA, the CDR3 is TGTGCCAGCAGTCCATGGACCATCTACAATGAGCAGTTCTTC. It specifies CASSPWTIYNEQFF.

This clonotype has a handful of counts. The rearrangement uses TRBV12-3 or TRBV12-4 and TRBJ1-1; no definite D call. Trimming took 4 bases from V and 1 from J, leaving 7 bases between them. CDR3 length: 13 residues. The CDR3 DNA reads as TGTGCCAGCAGTTACGGGTGGAACACTGAAGCTTTCTTT. This translates into CASSYGWNTEAFF.

V and J are TRBV19 and TRBJ1-1, with a possible D match to TRBD1 (5 bases). The CDR3 totals 12 residues. In germline, CDR1 is LNHDA, CDR2 SQIVND (reference sequence). The V end was cut by 2 bases, the J end by 8 bases, with 9 bases between. The CDR3 loop is CASSIWGNEAFF. CDR3 in DNA: TGTGCCAGTAGTATATGGGGCAACGAAGCTTTCTTT.

The V call is TRBV7-3, the J call TRBJ1-6; the D gene is possibly TRBD1 (6 bases). Germline V gives CDR1 SGHTA, CDR2 FQGTGA. V was pared by 6 bases and J by 8 bases, with 11 bases between. The CDR3 spans 13 residues. DNA of the CDR3: TGTGCCAGCAGTTCCAGACAGGATTCACCCCTCCACTTT. This gives the protein CASSSRQDSPLHF.

This clonotype has just a few counts. J is TRBJ1-5 and V is TRBV5-1, with 7 bases matching TRBD1. With 4 bases clipped from V and 5 bases from J, the junction kept 9 bases outside the gene matches. The CDR3 is 15 amino acids. Germline V lookup: CDR1 SGHRS, CDR2 YFSETQ. CDR3 in amino acids: CASSDTGVGDQPQHF. The CDR3 nucleotides are TGCGCCAGCAGCGACACAGGGGTTGGAGATCAGCCCCAGCATTTT.

The chain couples TRBV20-1 to TRBJ2-1, with 9 bases that match TRBD2. V trimming: 2 bases; J trimming: 6 bases; junction bases outside the gene matches: 8. The length of the CDR3 is 15 residues. Looked up from germline, CDR1 is DFQATT and CDR2 is SNEGSKA (reference sequence). The CDR3 bases are TGCAGTGCTAGAAAAACGGGACTAGCTCTCAATGAGCAGTTCTTC. It encodes CSARKTGLALNEQFF.

This clonotype was seen ten or more times. The chain joins TRBV5-1 to TRBJ2-3; a possible D gene is TRBD2 (6 bases). The CDR3 length is 16 residues. Trimming removed 0 bases at V and 0 bases at J, with 11 bases between. The germline gives CDR1 SGHRS, CDR2 YFSETQ. CDR3 protein: CASSLEDYLSTDTQYF. CDR3 DNA: TGCGCCAGCAGCTTGGAGGACTACCTGAGCACAGATACGCAGTATTTT.

The chain combines TRBV9 with TRBJ2-2; possibly TRBD1 for D (6 bases). This CDR3 is 15 amino acids long. Germline V gene sequence: CDR1 SGDLS, CDR2 YYNGEE. Trimming pared 0 bases from V and 5 bases from J, leaving 11 bases between. The CDR3 DNA follows: TGTGCCAGCAGCGTAGAGCCAGGGGCAACCGGGGAGCTGTTTTTT. Its translation is CASSVEPGATGELFF.

V gene TRBV12-3 or TRBV12-4 combines with J gene TRBJ2-1, with 7 bases aligning to TRBD2. The junction had 18 bases not matched to a gene; V was cut back by 4 bases and J by 6 bases. This CDR3 has 18 residues. DNA for the CDR3: TGTGCCAGCAGTTCCTTGTGGGACTGGACTAGACGGGGCAATGAGCAGTTCTTC. This codes for CASSSLWDWTRRGNEQFF.

This chain links TRBV2 with TRBJ2-3; unclear D gene. Trimming cost V 7 bases and J 1 base, with 15 bases left between them. Germline V gene data show CDR1 as SNHLY and CDR2 as FYNNEI. The CDR3 has 15 residues. DNA for the CDR3: TGTGCCAGCACCCCCGGTGGGCTAGGCACAGATACGCAGTATTTT. The encoded protein is CASTPGGLGTDTQYF.

This chain connects TRBV29-1 to TRBJ2-7; TRBD2 is a possible D gene (6 bases). The CDR3 is 15 residues long. Germline loops: CDR1 SQVTM, CDR2 ANQGSEA. Trimming took 5 bases from V and 6 from J, leaving 23 bases between them. This CDR3 is CSVLIGTSPRSEQYF. As DNA, the CDR3 is TGCAGCGTTTTAATCGGGACTTCCCCTCGGAGCGAGCAGTACTTC.